The clone carrying this T cell receptor (beta chain) was observed a handful of times. What it binds is not known. This specimen belongs to a study of blood T cells in healthy people across ages. CDR3 size: 15 residues. The germline V gene has CDR1 DFQATT and CDR2 SNEGSKA (reference sequence). Unmatched junction bases numbered 10, after V lost 6 bases and J lost 4 bases. Notes on the study in general: Higher diversity and more naive CD4+ cells were features of long-lived donors, compared to aged donors.

A second PCR of 7 to 11 cycles used a sample-barcoded 5' primer and a J-beta primer mix. Every cDNA molecule carried a tag from a template-switch adaptor bearing 12 random nucleotides. MiXCR was run by TCRdb on the 5' RACE reads, yielding one entry per CDR3 protein. The data contain some 1,800,000 distinct CDR3 sequences, roughly 43% of them singletons. The sequence was obtained from a human donor in good health. The rearrangement links TRBV20-1 to TRBJ2-1, with 9 bases that match TRBD2. The sequenced material came from blood. CDR3 sequence reads: CSAPTASGVYNEQFF. The CDR3 DNA reads as TGCAGTGCCCCCACGGCTAGCGGGGTGTACAATGAGCAGTTCTTC.